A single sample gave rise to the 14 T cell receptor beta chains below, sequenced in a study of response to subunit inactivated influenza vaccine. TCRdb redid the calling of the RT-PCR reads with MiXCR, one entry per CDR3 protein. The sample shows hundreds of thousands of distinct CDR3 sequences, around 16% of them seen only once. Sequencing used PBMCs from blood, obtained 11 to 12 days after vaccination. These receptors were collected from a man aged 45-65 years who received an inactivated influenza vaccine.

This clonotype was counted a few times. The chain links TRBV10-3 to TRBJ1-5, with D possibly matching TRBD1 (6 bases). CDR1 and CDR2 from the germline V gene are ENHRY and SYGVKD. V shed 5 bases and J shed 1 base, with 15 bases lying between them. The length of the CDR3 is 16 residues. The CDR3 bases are TGTGCCATCAGTACCGCGGGCAGGGGCAGCAATCAGCCCCAGCATTTT. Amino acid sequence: CAISTAGRGSNQPQHF.

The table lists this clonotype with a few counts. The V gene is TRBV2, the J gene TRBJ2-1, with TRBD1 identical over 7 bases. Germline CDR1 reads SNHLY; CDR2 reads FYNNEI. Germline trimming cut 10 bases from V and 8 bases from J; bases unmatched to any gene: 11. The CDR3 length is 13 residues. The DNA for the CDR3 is TGTGCCAACAAAGGGGGCCCTAAGGATGAGCAGTTCTTC. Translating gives CANKGGPKDEQFF.

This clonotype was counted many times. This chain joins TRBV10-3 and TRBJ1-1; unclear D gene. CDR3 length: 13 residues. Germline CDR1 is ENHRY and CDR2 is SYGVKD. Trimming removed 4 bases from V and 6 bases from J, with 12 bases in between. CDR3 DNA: TGTGCCATCAGTGCTGGGGATGAGGCTGAAGCTTTCTTT. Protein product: CAISAGDEAEAFF.

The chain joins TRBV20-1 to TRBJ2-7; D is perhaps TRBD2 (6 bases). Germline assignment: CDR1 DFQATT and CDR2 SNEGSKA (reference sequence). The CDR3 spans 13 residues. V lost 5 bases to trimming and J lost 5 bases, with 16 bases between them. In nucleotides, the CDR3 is TGCAGTGCTCACGCGGGATATAAGGACGAGCAGTACTTC. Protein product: CSAHAGYKDEQYF.

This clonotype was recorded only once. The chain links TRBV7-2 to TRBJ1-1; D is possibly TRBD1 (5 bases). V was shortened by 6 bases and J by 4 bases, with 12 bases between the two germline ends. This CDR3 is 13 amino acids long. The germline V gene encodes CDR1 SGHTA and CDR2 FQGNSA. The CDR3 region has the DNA TGTGCCAGCAGGGTCAGGGTGGGCACTGAAGCTTTCTTT. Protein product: CASRVRVGTEAFF.

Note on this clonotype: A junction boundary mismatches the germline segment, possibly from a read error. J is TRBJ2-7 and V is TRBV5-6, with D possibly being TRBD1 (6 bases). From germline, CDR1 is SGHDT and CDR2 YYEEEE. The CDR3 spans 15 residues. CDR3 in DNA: TGTGCCGGCAGCCCAGGACTGCCTAGGGGGTACGAGCAGTACTTC. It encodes CAGSPGLPRGYEQYF. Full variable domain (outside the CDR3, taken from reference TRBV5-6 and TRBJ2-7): DAGVTQSPTHLIKTRGQQVTLRCSPKSGHDTVSWYQQALGQGPQFIFQYYEEEERQRGNFPDRFSGHQFPNYSSELNVNALLLGDSALYLCAGSPGLPRGYEQYFGPGTRLTVT.

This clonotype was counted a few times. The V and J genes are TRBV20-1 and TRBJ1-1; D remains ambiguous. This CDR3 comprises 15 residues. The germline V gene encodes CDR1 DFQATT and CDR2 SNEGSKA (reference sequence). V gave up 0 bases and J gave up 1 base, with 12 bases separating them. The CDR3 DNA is TGCAGTGCTAGAGATCTGAGTGGAAAGAACACTGAAGCTTTCTTT. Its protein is CSARDLSGKNTEAFF.

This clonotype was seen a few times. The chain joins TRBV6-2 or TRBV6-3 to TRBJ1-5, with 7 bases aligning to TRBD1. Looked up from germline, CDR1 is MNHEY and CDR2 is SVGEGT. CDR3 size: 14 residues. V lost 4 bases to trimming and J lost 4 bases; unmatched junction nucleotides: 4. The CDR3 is CASSWTGRNQPQHF. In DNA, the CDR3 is TGTGCCAGCAGTTGGACAGGTCGGAATCAGCCCCAGCATTTT.

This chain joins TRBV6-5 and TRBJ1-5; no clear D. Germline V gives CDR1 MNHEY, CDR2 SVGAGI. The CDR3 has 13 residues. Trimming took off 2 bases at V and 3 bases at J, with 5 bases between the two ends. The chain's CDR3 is CASSYNNNQPQHF. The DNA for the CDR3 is TGTGCCAGCAGTTACAACAACAATCAGCCCCAGCATTTT.

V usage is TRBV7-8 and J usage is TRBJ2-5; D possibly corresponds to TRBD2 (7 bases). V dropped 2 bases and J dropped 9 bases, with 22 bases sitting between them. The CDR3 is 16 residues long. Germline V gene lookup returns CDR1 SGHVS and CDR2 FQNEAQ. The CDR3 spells CASSLKSGQRGGAQYF. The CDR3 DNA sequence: TGTGCCAGCAGCTTAAAATCCGGACAGCGGGGTGGGGCCCAGTACTTC.

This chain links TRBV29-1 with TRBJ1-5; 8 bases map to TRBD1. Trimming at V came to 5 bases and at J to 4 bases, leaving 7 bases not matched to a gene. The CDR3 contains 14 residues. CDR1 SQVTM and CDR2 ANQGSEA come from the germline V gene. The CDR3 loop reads CSVIQGGVNQPQHF. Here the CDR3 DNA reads TGCAGCGTTATACAGGGGGGAGTTAATCAGCCCCAGCATTTT.

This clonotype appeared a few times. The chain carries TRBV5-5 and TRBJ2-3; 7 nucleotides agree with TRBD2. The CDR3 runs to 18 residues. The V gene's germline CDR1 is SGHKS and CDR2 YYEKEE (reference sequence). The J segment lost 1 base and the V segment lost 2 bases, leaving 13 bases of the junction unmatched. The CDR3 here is CASSFRLARVEGTDTQYF. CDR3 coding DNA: TGTGCCAGCAGCTTTAGACTAGCAAGAGTTGAGGGCACAGATACGCAGTATTTT.

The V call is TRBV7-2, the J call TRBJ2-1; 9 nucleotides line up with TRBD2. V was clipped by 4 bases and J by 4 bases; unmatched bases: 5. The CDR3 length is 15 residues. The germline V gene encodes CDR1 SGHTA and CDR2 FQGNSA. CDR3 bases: TGTGCCAGCAGCTCCCTAGCGGGACGTTACAATGAGCAGTTCTTC. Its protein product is CASSSLAGRYNEQFF.

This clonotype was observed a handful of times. The CDR3 DNA reads TGTGCCAGCAGCGTAGGTAGCGGAACAACCTACGAGCAGTACTTC. Residues: CASSVGSGTTYEQYF. This chain links TRBV9 with TRBJ2-7; possibly TRBD2 for D (6 bases). Looked up from germline, CDR1 is SGDLS and CDR2 is YYNGEE. V was cut by 0 bases and J by 2 bases, with 12 bases left in between. The CDR3 sequence is 15 residues long. Looking up the rest from reference TRBV9 and TRBJ2-7 gives the full variable domain: DSGVTQTPKHLITATGQRVTLRCSPRSGDLSVYWYQQSLDQGLQFLIQYYNGEERAKGNILERFSAQQFPDLHSELNLSSLELGDSALYFCASSVGSGTTYEQYFGPGTRLTVT.